The rows below give T cell receptor beta chains drawn from one sample of a study of blood T cells in healthy people across ages. MiXCR, run by TCRdb on the 5' RACE reads, gives a single entry per CDR3 protein. The table shows some 1,800,000 distinct CDR3 sequences, with 30% to 40% occurring only once. The sample comprised blood. Every receptor here comes from a human donor in good health. CDR3s include the opening cysteine and the closing phenylalanine or tryptophan. The order of the fields is V gene, D gene, J gene, CDR3 length, clone size, CDR3 DNA, CDR3 protein. The D gene is left open where the match is weak. Only some rows state a clone size, as once, few, many or a class for expanded clones.

TRBV7-8,.,TRBJ2-5,14,.,TGTGCCAGCAGCCCCCGACTCAATGTGGAGACCCAGTACTTC,CASSPRLNVETQYF
TRBV7-2,.,TRBJ2-1,14,.,TGTGCCAGCAGCTTAGAATCCACCTACAATGAGCAGTTCTTC,CASSLESTYNEQFF
TRBV7-9,.,TRBJ2-6,18,.,TGTGCCAGCAGCCAACCGTCGGGGCGGGTTCGAGGGGCCAACGTCCTGACTTTC,CASSQPSGRVRGANVLTF
TRBV12-3/TRBV12-4,.,TRBJ1-1,14,.,TGTGCCAGCAGTTTTTTGGGACTCGGGACTGAAGCTTTCTTT,CASSFLGLGTEAFF
TRBV27,TRBD2,TRBJ2-3,18,.,TGTGCCAGCAGTTTAAAGGGTCTAGCGGGGGGGCGGAGAGATACGCAGTATTTT,CASSLKGLAGGRRDTQYF
TRBV24-1,.,TRBJ1-1,15,.,TGTGCCACCACTGGGACCGGAACCTCGGGGACTGAAGCTTTCTTT,CATTGTGTSGTEAFF
TRBV20-1,TRBD1,TRBJ2-3,16,many,TGCAGTGCTAGCCCCGACAGGGAGCATTACGCATCTACGCAGTATTTT,CSASPDREHYASTQYF
TRBV7-2,.,TRBJ2-5,11,many,TGTGCCAGCAGCTTACGAGGGACCCAGTACTTC,CASSLRGTQYF
TRBV29-1,TRBD2,TRBJ2-7,13,many,TGCAGCGTTGCCGGGAGGGCTACTTACGAGCAGTACTTC,CSVAGRATYEQYF
TRBV20-1,.,TRBJ2-1,11,.,TGCAGTGCTGCCCCCGGGGGTGAGCAGTTCTTC,CSAAPGGEQFF